This record concerns one T cell receptor beta chain sequence. Germline V lookup: CDR1 SEHNR, CDR2 FQNEAQ (reference sequence). The CDR3 consists of 13 residues. V shed 7 bases, J shed 4 bases, and the junction held 6 bases outside the gene matches. The data were taken from a study of blood T cell repertoires in COVID-19. Overall study context: Acute-phase and convalescent COVID-19 samples originated in the United States, Italy and Spain. Sample material is recorded as cDNA or gDNA derived from T cells, B-cell-depleted T cells, or PBMCs.

Here immunoSEQ multiplex PCR was the method, and the copy in TCRdb shows in-frame clones only, minus some. This table holds some 97,000 clones, roughly 92% found once. The sequence came from a man between 70 and 80 years old with acute or convalescent COVID-19. The sequencing input was peripheral blood. The chain carries TRBV7-9 and TRBJ1-2; 7 nucleotides align to TRBD1. CDR3 DNA: TGTGCCAGCACCCCCGCAGGGGGCTATGGCTACACCTTC. Protein product: CASTPAGGYGYTF.